This T cell receptor beta chain originates from a study of cytomegalovirus exposure and HLA in healthy donors. The germline CDR1 and CDR2 sequences are SSHAT and FNYEAQ (reference sequence). The length of the CDR3 is 18 residues. Study outcomes and limitations: In vitro work confirmed that a few CMV-associated chains recognize CMV antigens.

As for this clone: Its antigen is not known. At one end, the junction sequence differs from germline, possibly due to a read error.

Method: immunoSEQ multiplex PCR; TCRdb's copy keeps in-frame clones and lacks some. The sample holds some 140,000 clones; about 83% are singletons and the top ten take 1.4% to 1.5%. The chain links TRBV7-7 to TRBJ1-5, with D perhaps TRBD1 (5 bases). Sequenced sample: PBMCs. This TCR derives from a woman aged 25-40 years in good health and CMV-seronegative. This chain's CDR3 is CASSLTPRGGSGNQPQHF. The CDR3, as DNA: TGTGCTAGCAGCCTCACACCTCGTGGGGGGTCCGGCAATCAGCCCCAGCATTTT.